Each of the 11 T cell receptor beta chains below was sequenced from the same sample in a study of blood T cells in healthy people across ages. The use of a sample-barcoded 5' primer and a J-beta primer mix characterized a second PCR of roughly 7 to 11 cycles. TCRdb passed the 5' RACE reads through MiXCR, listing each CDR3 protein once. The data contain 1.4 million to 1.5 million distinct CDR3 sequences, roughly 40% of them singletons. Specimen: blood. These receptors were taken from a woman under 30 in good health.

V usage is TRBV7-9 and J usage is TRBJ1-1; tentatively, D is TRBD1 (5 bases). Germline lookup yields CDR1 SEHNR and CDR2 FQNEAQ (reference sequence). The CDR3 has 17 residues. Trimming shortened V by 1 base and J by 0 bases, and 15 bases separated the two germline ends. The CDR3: CASSLEGTAKMNTEAFF. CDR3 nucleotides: TGTGCCAGCAGCTTAGAGGGGACGGCGAAAATGAACACTGAAGCTTTCTTT.

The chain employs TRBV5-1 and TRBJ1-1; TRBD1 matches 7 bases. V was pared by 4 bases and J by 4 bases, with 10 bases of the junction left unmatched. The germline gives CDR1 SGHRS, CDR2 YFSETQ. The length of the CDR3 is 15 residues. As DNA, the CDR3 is TGCGCCAGCAGCATAGGATCCCAGGGGGGCACTGAAGCTTTCTTT. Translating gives CASSIGSQGGTEAFF.

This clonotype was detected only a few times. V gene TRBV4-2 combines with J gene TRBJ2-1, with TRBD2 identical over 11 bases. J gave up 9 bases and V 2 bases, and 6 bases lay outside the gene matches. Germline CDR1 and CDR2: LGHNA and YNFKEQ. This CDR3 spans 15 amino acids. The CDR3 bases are TGTGCCAGCAGCCAACTTCTAGCGGGGGGCGGTGAGCAGTTCTTC. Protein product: CASSQLLAGGGEQFF.

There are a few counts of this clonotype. The CDR3 DNA is TGTGCCAGCACCCTCCCTGGCGGTGAGCAGTTCTTC. As protein: CASTLPGGEQFF. V usage is TRBV27 and J usage is TRBJ2-1; D not certain. Trimming removed 7 bases at V and 9 bases at J, with 13 bases between. This CDR3 contains 12 residues. CDR1 is MNHEY, CDR2 SMNVEV, per germline (reference sequence).

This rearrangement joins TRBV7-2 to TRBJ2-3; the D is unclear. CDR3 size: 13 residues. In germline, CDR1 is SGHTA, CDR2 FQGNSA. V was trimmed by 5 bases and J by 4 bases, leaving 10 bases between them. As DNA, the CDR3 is TGTGCCAGCAGCCCCTACACAGCAGATACGCAGTATTTT. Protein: CASSPYTADTQYF.

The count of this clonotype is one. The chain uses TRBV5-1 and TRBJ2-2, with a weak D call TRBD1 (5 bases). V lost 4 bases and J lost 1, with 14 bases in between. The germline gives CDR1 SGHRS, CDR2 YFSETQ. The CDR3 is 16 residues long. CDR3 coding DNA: TGCGCCAGCAGCCCCGGTCCAGGGCTGAACACCGGGGAGCTGTTTTTT. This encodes CASSPGPGLNTGELFF.

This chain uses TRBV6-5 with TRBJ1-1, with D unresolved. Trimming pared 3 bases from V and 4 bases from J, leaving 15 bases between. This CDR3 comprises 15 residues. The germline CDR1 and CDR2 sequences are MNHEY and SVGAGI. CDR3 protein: CASSYSLGMSTEAFF. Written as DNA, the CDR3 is TGTGCCAGCAGTTATTCTCTGGGGATGAGCACTGAAGCTTTCTTT.

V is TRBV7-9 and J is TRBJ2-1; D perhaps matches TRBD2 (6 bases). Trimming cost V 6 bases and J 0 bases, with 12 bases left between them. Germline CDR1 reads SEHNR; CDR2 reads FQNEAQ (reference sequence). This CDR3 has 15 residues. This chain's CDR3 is CASRLLAPSYNEQFF. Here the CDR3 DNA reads TGTGCCAGCAGATTGCTAGCGCCCTCCTACAATGAGCAGTTCTTC.

The chain's CDR3 is CASSPGEREKETQYF. The CDR3 region has the DNA TGTGCCAGCAGCCCGGGAGAGCGGGAGAAAGAGACCCAGTACTTC. The rearrangement uses TRBV5-6 and TRBJ2-4; 8 bases are a match to TRBD2. The J call may be wrong; the DNA end is better matched by TRBJ2-5. This CDR3 has 15 amino acids. Germline loops: CDR1 SGHDT, CDR2 YYEEEE.

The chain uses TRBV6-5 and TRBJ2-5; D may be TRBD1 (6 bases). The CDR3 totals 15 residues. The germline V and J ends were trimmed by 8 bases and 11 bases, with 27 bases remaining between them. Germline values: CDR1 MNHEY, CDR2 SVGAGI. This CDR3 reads CASQPPGQARGQQYF. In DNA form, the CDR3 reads TGTGCCAGCCAGCCGCCAGGACAAGCCCGCGGACAGCAGTACTTC.

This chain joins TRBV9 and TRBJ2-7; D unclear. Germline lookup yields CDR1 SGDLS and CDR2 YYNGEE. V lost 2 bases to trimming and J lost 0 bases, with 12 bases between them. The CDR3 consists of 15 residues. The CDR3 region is CASSVGQASSYEQYF. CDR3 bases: TGTGCCAGCAGCGTGGGCCAGGCCAGCTCCTACGAGCAGTACTTC.